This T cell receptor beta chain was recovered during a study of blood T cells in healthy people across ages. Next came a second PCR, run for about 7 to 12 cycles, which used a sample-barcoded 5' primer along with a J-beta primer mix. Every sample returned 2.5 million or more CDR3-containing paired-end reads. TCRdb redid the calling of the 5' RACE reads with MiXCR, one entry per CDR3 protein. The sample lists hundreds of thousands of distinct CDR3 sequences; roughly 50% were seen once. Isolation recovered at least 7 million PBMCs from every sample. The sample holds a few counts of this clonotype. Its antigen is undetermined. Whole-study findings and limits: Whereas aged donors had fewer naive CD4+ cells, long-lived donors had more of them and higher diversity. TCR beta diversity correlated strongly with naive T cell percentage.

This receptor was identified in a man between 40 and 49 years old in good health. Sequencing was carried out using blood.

The CDR3, as DNA: TGCAGTGCTGAGGGCAGCCTCCTTTCCAAAAACATTCAGTACTTC. Protein product: CSAEGSLLSKNIQYF. The chain recombines TRBV20-1 with TRBJ2-4; D may be TRBD2 (5 bases). The CDR3 is 15 amino acids. Per the germline V gene, CDR1 is DFQATT and CDR2 is SNEGSKA (reference sequence). V dropped 5 bases and J dropped 2 bases, with 16 bases sitting between them.